This T cell receptor beta chain is from a study of blood T cell repertoires in COVID-19. Repertoires were generated with immunoSEQ multiplex PCR, while TCRdb's copy carries only in-frame clones and drops some. The repertoire holds roughly 150,000 clones, with roughly four fifths as singletons. J was trimmed by 5 bases and V by 6 bases; bases with no gene match: 4. The CDR3 runs 13 residues. Germline V gives CDR1 SGHTA, CDR2 FQGNSA. Sequences were obtained from peripheral blood. The chain is built from TRBV7-2 and TRBJ1-5, with 7 bases matching TRBD1. This sequence was found in an elderly woman with acute or convalescent COVID-19. As DNA, the CDR3 is TGTGCCAGCAGTCCTGACAGGGATCAGCCCCAGCATTTT. Its protein product is CASSPDRDQPQHF.